This T cell receptor beta chain is from a study of Graves' ophthalmopathy and Graves' hyperthyroidism. Additional autoimmune diseases, uncontrolled infections, pregnancy or lactation disqualified patients. PBMCs originated in roughly 10 ml of fresh peripheral blood. The authors amplified TCR beta CDR3 regions from RNA transcripts. The workflow started with a first-round RT-PCR run with HTBI primers and then moved on to a second-round multiplex PCR. MiXCR, applied by TCRdb to the multiplex PCR reads, yields one record per CDR3 protein. This sample has approximately 500,000 distinct CDR3 sequences, with approximately 15% found just once. This clonotype was counted at least ten times. This clonotype originated in a woman aged 30 to 39 with Graves' ophthalmopathy. The sample comprised blood.

This CDR3 reads CASSLSRGRTF. In nucleotides, the CDR3 is TGTGCCAGCAGTTTATCGCGGGGCCGCACCTTC. J is TRBJ1-2 and V is TRBV6-5; D perhaps matches TRBD1 (5 bases). CDR3 length: 11 residues. Germline-derived CDR1 and CDR2 are MNHEY and SVGAGI. The V end lost 4 bases, the J end lost 13 bases, and 13 bases lay between the germline ends.